Detailed here is one TCR beta chain. This sample is part of a study of cytomegalovirus exposure and HLA in healthy donors. Trimming removed 4 bases from V and 1 base from J; junction bases left unmatched: 8. There are 16 residues in the CDR3. Germline CDR1 SNHLY, CDR2 FYNNEI. PCR was performed using 60 Vbeta and 13 Jbeta primers. Clones were read by immunoSEQ multiplex PCR, and TCRdb kept only the in-frame ones, dropping some. The sample records approximately 40,000 clones, roughly 88% being singletons. The chain carries TRBV2 and TRBJ1-1, with 8 bases that match TRBD1. The clonotype comes from a woman in her forties in good health and CMV-seropositive. Sequenced sample: PBMCs. The CDR3 nucleotides are TGTGCCAGCAGTGGATCAGGGGGCTGGAGGAACACTGAAGCTTTCTTT. Translated, it gives CASSGSGGWRNTEAFF.